The following is a TCR beta chain sequence with its context. Antigen: not known. The CDR3 covers 13 residues. Germline CDR1 and CDR2: SGHTA and FQGNSA. Trimming removed 9 bases from V and 7 bases from J, with 16 bases in between. Making the TCR beta libraries involved quantitative 5'-RACE with molecular barcodes. TCRdb passed the 5' RACE reads through MiXCR, listing each CDR3 protein once. The data hold some 240,000 distinct CDR3 sequences, with 15% to 20% observed a single time. The sample is drawn from a study of CD8 T cells in ankylosing spondylitis. General observations from the study: Among TCR beta sequences, a motif of several highly homologous variants appeared characteristic of ankylosing spondylitis blood. Significant enrichment of disease-linked clones was reported in matched ankylosing spondylitis synovial fluid.

The chain couples TRBV7-2 to TRBJ2-1; TRBD2 is a possible D gene (5 bases). Sequences were obtained from blood, either unsorted or a sorted T cell fraction (not recorded which). The TCR comes from a male donor with ankylosing spondylitis or in good health (not recorded which). This CDR3 reads CASRAGGRNEQFF. The CDR3 DNA is TGTGCCAGTCGAGCAGGAGGTCGGAATGAGCAGTTCTTC.